One TCR beta chain is described in this entry. Libraries were prepared by immunoSEQ multiplex PCR; TCRdb keeps only in-frame clonotypes and omits some of them. The data show roughly 150,000 clones, roughly 84% seen once. The record originates from a study of blood T cell repertoires in COVID-19. The study recruited people aged 18 to 89 years across approximately 25 US areas. V dropped 1 base and J dropped 2 bases, with 8 bases sitting between them. This CDR3 has 14 residues. CDR1 and CDR2 (germline): SGHVT, SQSDAQ. This TCR was recovered from a man aged 55 to 70 who had recovered from COVID-19. J is TRBJ2-5 and V is TRBV7-4; no clear D gene. Sequenced sample: PBMCs or T cells enriched from blood (not recorded which). CDR3 DNA sequence: TGTGCCAGCAGCTTAGAATGGCGGCAAGAGACCCAGTACTTC. Its translation: CASSLEWRQETQYF.